The source of this TCR beta chain is a study of shared clonotypes between healthy human individuals. Ten immunoSEQ deep assay plates were used to sequence the DNA of unsorted PBMCs. Some clones are missing from TCRdb's copy, which holds only in-frame ones; the method was immunoSEQ multiplex PCR. The top ten hold around an eighth of the sample, which has fewer than 550,000 clones, around 79% seen once. The table lists this clone with a count of one. Germline loops: CDR1 SGHDT, CDR2 YYEEEE. V lost 1 base and J lost 2, with 6 bases in between. The CDR3 runs to 13 residues. The genes are TRBV5-6 and TRBJ1-2, with D perhaps matching TRBD1 (5 bases). This clonotype originated in a woman between 40 and 50 years old in good health. Some clones in this sample may be carry-over from other donors' samples. Sequencing was performed on PBMCs. The CDR3 loop reads CASSLSGNYGYTF. Written as DNA, the CDR3 is TGTGCCAGCAGCTTGTCAGGGAACTATGGCTACACCTTC. Variable domain in full (rest from reference TRBV5-6 and TRBJ1-2): DAGVTQSPTHLIKTRGQQVTLRCSPKSGHDTVSWYQQALGQGPQFIFQYYEEEERQRGNFPDRFSGHQFPNYSSELNVNALLLGDSALYLCASSLSGNYGYTFGSGTRLTVV.